This T cell receptor beta chain was found in a study of cytotoxic CD8 clonotypes in ibrutinib-treated CLL (dated by TCRdb to the early 2020s). Describing the broader study: The cohort was composed of ten to eleven relapsed/refractory and about 15 treatment-naive patients; IGHV unmutated status was identified in 17 patients. Longitudinal samples were available for about 30% of the 86 trial participants. On average, each sample yielded 255,043 productive templates and about 100,000 productive rearrangements. Cryopreserved peripheral blood mononuclear cells were obtained before treatment, at response, and at either sustained remission or disease progression. Every remission and progressive disease sample was obtained while ibrutinib was still being received by the patients. Responses were partial in 24 patients and complete in 2; after median about 5.5 years follow-up, some 14 stayed in remission and roughly twelve progressed. The response samples were drawn at a median of approximately 12 months into treatment, with a range of about 6 to 36 months. What the authors observed across the whole study: Public clonotypes were rare and either contracted or stayed stable during treatment, and the rise in clonality at ibrutinib response reflected the expansion of private clonotypes. At baseline, clonality was higher than in age-matched healthy donors and showed a strong correlation with circulating CD8+ T-cell counts. Clonality rose at ibrutinib response, remained stable during sustained remission, and dropped back toward baseline at progression. Sampling times were not matched between sustained-remission and progressing patients, and lymph node repertoires were not studied.

Concerning this clone: No cognate antigen has been identified for it. Base qualities are missing; no much larger clone stands one base away.

For TCR beta library preparation, around 2 micrograms of genomic DNA were isolated from cryopreserved PBMCs. Longitudinal blood samples from CLL patients on ibrutinib monotherapy underwent high-throughput TCR beta sequencing. The patients took part in an open-label, single-center phase 2 trial of ibrutinib monotherapy. CDR3 length: 19 amino acids, cysteine to phenylalanine. The only DNA kept is the CDR3, 57 bases in frame from the first base. V and J are truncated by 6 bases and 9 bases respectively, leaving an intervening sequence of 33 bases. CDR1 and CDR2, per the germline V gene, are MGHRA and YSYEKL. A MiSeq instrument was used for deep resolution sequencing, which targeted depths ranging from 1 in 1 million up to 1 in 200,000 T cells, with coverage averaging 10x for each clonotype. The immunoSEQ hsTCRB Kit was used to generate TCR beta libraries. The authors' pipeline ran thus. Data were analyzed with ImmunoSEQ Data Assistant and ImmunoSEQ Analyzer, with V, D and J genes assigned per IMGT definitions. Clonality, which ranges from 0 to 1, was calculated by subtracting the normalized Shannon entropy of productive rearrangement frequencies from one. Only overrepresented clonotypes making up at least 0.05% of each patient's repertoire were included in the public clonotype analysis. Some 13 age-matched healthy donor repertoires from immuneACCESS served as clonality controls. In TCRdb, the immuneACCESS table is reduced to in-frame sequences with V and J assigned. These tables do not hold every clone; where another copy was compared, an unresolved V gene accounts for under half, and the others remain unexplained. V and J calls and clone size are as listed in that table; D and trimming were resolved from the DNA. Recorded for this sample are 300,000 or so clones; roughly 70% of them occurred a single time. The ten largest clones take up roughly 6% of the sample.

The rearranged segments are TRBV4-1 and TRBJ2-1; a tentative D match to TRBD2 spans 6 bases. This receptor was taken from a human donor with chronic lymphocytic leukemia. This specimen was PBMCs, taken after 36 months of ibrutinib treatment. This receptor carries the CDR3 CASSPIPRLTSRWDVEQFF. The sequenced DNA: TGCGCCAGCAGTCCCATACCAAGGTTGACTAGTCGATGGGATGTTGAGCAGTTCTTC.